This entry lists 31 T cell receptor beta chains sequenced from one sample in a study of regulatory T cells in long-lasting Graves disease. The time point: newly diagnosed GD, antithyroid drugs for less than 3 months. TCR sequences were obtained from RNA taken from PBMCs. Arm-PCR of CDR3 regions and iRepertoire HTBI primers were used to build TCR beta libraries. MiXCR, run by TCRdb on the multiplex PCR reads, gives a single entry per CDR3 protein. The sample contains roughly 500,000 distinct CDR3 sequences, more than 10% of which appear only once. The data also belong to a second study, concerning T cells in Graves' hyperthyroidism and ophthalmopathy.

The specimen comprised peripheral blood mononuclear cells (PBMCs), sampled at new diagnosis, from a patient treated with antithyroid drugs. The receptor source for this set is a woman aged 25 to 39 with Graves disease.

This clonotype was found many times. The chain employs TRBV6-1 and TRBJ1-2, with TRBD1 matching 7 bases. Germline CDR1 is MNHNS and CDR2 is SASEGT. The CDR3 spans 15 residues. V was pared by 8 bases and J by 0 bases, with 9 bases of the junction left unmatched. The CDR3 nucleotides are TGTGCCAGCCGACAGGGTGGAGGGGCTAACTATGGCTACACCTTC. It translates to CASRQGGGANYGYTF.

This clonotype has at least ten counts. This CDR3 reads CASSPAGQGNSPLHF. In DNA form, the CDR3 reads TGTGCCAGCAGCCCGGCGGGACAAGGAAATTCACCCCTCCACTTT. The chain has TRBV6-2 or TRBV6-3 and TRBJ1-6; the D gene is possibly TRBD1 (6 bases). The CDR3 runs to 15 residues. CDR1 is MNHEY, CDR2 SVGEGT, per germline. V shed 6 bases and J shed 7 bases, with 16 bases lying between them.

This clonotype was counted between two and nine times. This sequence joins TRBV7-9 and TRBJ1-4; D not certain. Trimming took off 5 bases at V and 8 bases at J, with 18 bases between the two ends. The CDR3 is 15 residues long. In germline, CDR1 is SEHNR, CDR2 FQNEAQ (reference sequence). For the CDR3, the DNA is TGTGCCAGCAGCCCGGACTCAGAAAGGAGGGAAAAACTGTTTTTT. It encodes CASSPDSERREKLFF.

The chain recombines TRBV12-3 or TRBV12-4 with TRBJ2-1; D uncertain. The V gene lost 2 bases and the J gene lost 0 bases, with 8 bases spanning the gap. CDR3 length equals 15 residues. CDR3 nucleotides: TGTGCCAGCAGTTTAAACAGAGACTCCTACAATGAGCAGTTCTTC. Its protein is CASSLNRDSYNEQFF.

The rearrangement links TRBV24-1 to TRBJ2-3; D gene uncertain. V was trimmed by 3 bases and J by 2 bases, leaving 8 bases between them. The CDR3 covers 14 residues. CDR1 and CDR2 (germline): KGHDR, SFDVKD. CDR3 loop: CATSDDRNTDTQYF. CDR3 nucleotide sequence: TGTGCCACCAGTGATGACCGGAACACAGATACGCAGTATTTT.

In its sample, this clonotype was seen many times. V and J are TRBV12-3 or TRBV12-4 and TRBJ1-1; unclear D gene. This CDR3 is built from 17 residues. With 3 bases removed from V and 6 bases from J, the gap between germline ends came to 23 bases. CDR3 DNA sequence: TGTGCCAGCAGTTTGCCGACCAACTCCCTCGAAAAGCCTGAAGCTTTCTTT. It encodes CASSLPTNSLEKPEAFF.

This clonotype was counted a few times. The rearrangement uses TRBV9 and TRBJ2-2, with 8 bases identical to TRBD2. The germline gives CDR1 SGDLS, CDR2 YYNGEE. Trimming removed 3 bases from V and 5 bases from J; junction bases left unmatched: 9. This CDR3 comprises 16 residues. DNA for the CDR3: TGTGCCAGCAGCGGAAGAGCGGGAGTTGATACCGGGGAGCTGTTTTTT. It encodes CASSGRAGVDTGELFF.

The table lists this clonotype with many counts. The chain employs TRBV19 and TRBJ1-5, with D uncertain. The germline V gene encodes CDR1 LNHDA and CDR2 SQIVND (reference sequence). The CDR3 consists of 15 residues. Trimming took off 6 bases at V and 4 bases at J, with 16 bases between the two ends. The DNA of the CDR3 is TGTGCCAGTAGACCGTTCGAAGTTAGGAATCAGCCCCAGCATTTT. This translates into CASRPFEVRNQPQHF.

This clonotype was detected many times. The chain joins TRBV12-3 or TRBV12-4 to TRBJ2-1; D ambiguous. V gave up 2 bases and J gave up 5 bases, with 7 bases separating them. The CDR3 sequence is 13 residues long. CDR3 residues: CASSLRVNNEQFF. The DNA of the CDR3 is TGTGCCAGCAGTTTAAGGGTAAACAATGAGCAGTTCTTC.

This clonotype was counted between two and nine times. V gene TRBV11-2 combines with J gene TRBJ1-2; 7 positions agree with TRBD1. Germline V gene data show CDR1 as SGHAT and CDR2 as FQNNGV. V shed 5 bases, J shed 2 bases, and the junction held 5 bases outside the gene matches. This CDR3 comprises 14 residues. Written as DNA, the CDR3 is TGTGCCAGCAGCCTACAGGGGATAAACTATGGCTACACCTTC. Encoded protein: CASSLQGINYGYTF.

The gene calls are TRBV19 and TRBJ2-1; D is perhaps TRBD1 (6 bases). Trimming stripped 2 bases from V and 9 bases from J, with 11 bases between. CDR3 size: 13 residues. The germline CDR1 and CDR2 sequences are LNHDA and SQIVND (reference sequence). CDR3 in amino acids: CASSILQGSEQFF. In DNA, the CDR3 is TGTGCCAGTAGTATATTACAGGGAAGTGAGCAGTTCTTC. Together with reference TRBV19 and TRBJ2-1, the CDR3 gives the full variable domain: DGGITQSPKYLFRKEGQNVTLSCEQNLNHDAMYWYRQDPGQGLRLIYYSQIVNDFQKGDIAEGYSVSREKKESFPLTVTSAQKNPTAFYLCASSILQGSEQFFGPGTRLTVL.

This clonotype was seen repeatedly, ten times or more. V is TRBV6-5 and J is TRBJ1-1; weak D call: TRBD1 (5 bases). V was pared by 2 bases and J by 0 bases, with 10 bases between. This CDR3 is 15 amino acids long. Germline loops: CDR1 MNHEY, CDR2 SVGAGI. CDR3 DNA sequence: TGTGCCAGCAGTTACGGCGGGGCAGTGAACACTGAAGCTTTCTTT. Its protein is CASSYGGAVNTEAFF.

This clonotype was seen ten or more times. The rearrangement uses TRBV2 and TRBJ2-1; D is unclear. The CDR3 has 13 residues. The V and J ends lost 6 bases and 1 base respectively, with 7 bases between them. The germline gives CDR1 SNHLY, CDR2 FYNNEI. The CDR3 region is CASRLRSYNEQFF. As DNA, the CDR3 is TGTGCCAGCAGACTGAGATCCTACAATGAGCAGTTCTTC.

This clonotype was seen repeatedly, ten times or more. This rearrangement joins TRBV27 to TRBJ2-1, with 8 nucleotides matching TRBD2. The germline V gene has CDR1 MNHEY and CDR2 SMNVEV (reference sequence). With V trimmed by 3 bases and J by 2 bases, 3 bases remained unmatched. There are 15 residues in the CDR3. The CDR3 is CASSFGSGTYNEQFF. CDR3 coding DNA: TGTGCCAGCAGTTTTGGTAGCGGGACCTACAATGAGCAGTTCTTC.

This clonotype came up many times. The DNA for the CDR3 is TGTGCCAGCAGTCCCCGGGACGCCGACTACGAGCAGTACTTC. Protein: CASSPRDADYEQYF. The V gene is TRBV12-3 or TRBV12-4, the J gene TRBJ2-7; D possibly uses TRBD1 or TRBD2 (5 bases each). This CDR3 is built from 14 residues. V was trimmed by 5 bases and J by 3 bases, leaving 14 bases between them.

This sequence joins TRBV18 and TRBJ2-1, with no clear D. This CDR3 has 13 residues. The V gene lost 2 bases and the J gene lost 4 bases, with 6 bases spanning the gap. CDR1 and CDR2 (germline): KGHSH, LQKENI. The CDR3 sequence: CASSPIKYNEQFF. The CDR3 DNA reads as TGTGCCAGCTCACCAATCAAATACAATGAGCAGTTCTTC.

This clonotype was recorded many times. The chain links TRBV28 to TRBJ2-1; 7 nucleotides align to TRBD1. J lost 1 base, V lost 6 bases, and 9 bases had no gene match. The CDR3 sequence is 16 residues long. CDR1 and CDR2 from the germline V gene are MDHEN and SYDVKM. The chain's CDR3 is CASSSPGTASYNEQFF. The CDR3, as DNA: TGTGCCAGCAGCAGCCCCGGGACAGCATCCTACAATGAGCAGTTCTTC.

There are many counts of this clonotype. This may arise from a read error, as a much more abundant clone is one base away. The rearrangement links TRBV2 to TRBJ2-1, with 11 positions matching TRBD2. CDR3 length: 15 residues. Trimming at V came to 8 bases and at J to 2 bases, leaving 5 bases not matched to a gene. Germline lookup yields CDR1 SNHLY and CDR2 FYNNEI. In DNA form, the CDR3 reads TGTGCCAGCCAGTCGGGACTAGCGGCCTACAATGAGCAGTTCTTC. Translation: CASQSGLAAYNEQFF.

This clonotype was observed many times. This rearrangement joins TRBV9 to TRBJ2-6; D uncertain. CDR1 SGDLS and CDR2 YYNGEE come from the germline V gene. V gave up 2 bases and J gave up 0 bases, with 9 bases separating them. The CDR3 has 16 amino acids. The CDR3 coding sequence is TGTGCCAGCAGCGTTCTGGATCCCTCTGGGGCCAACGTCCTGACTTTC. The encoded protein is CASSVLDPSGANVLTF. Based on the CDR3 plus reference TRBV9 and TRBJ2-6, the full variable domain is DSGVTQTPKHLITATGQRVTLRCSPRSGDLSVYWYQQSLDQGLQFLIQYYNGEERAKGNILERFSAQQFPDLHSELNLSSLELGDSALYFCASSVLDPSGANVLTFGAGSRLTVL.

This clonotype was detected ten times or more. The chain links TRBV20-1 to TRBJ2-3; 12 bases agree with TRBD2. This CDR3 is 19 amino acids long. Germline CDR1 is DFQATT and CDR2 is SNEGSKA (reference sequence). The trim removed 5 bases at V and 0 bases at J, leaving 15 bases unmatched. The CDR3 DNA sequence: TGCAGTGCTGACCTGGACTCTAGCGGGAGGGCCGCAAGCACAGATACGCAGTATTTT. It specifies CSADLDSSGRAASTDTQYF.

At least ten counts were recorded for this clonotype. The chain recombines TRBV7-9 with TRBJ2-7; 11 bases are shared with TRBD2. Germline V gene sequence: CDR1 SEHNR, CDR2 FQNEAQ (reference sequence). The CDR3 has 14 residues. J lost 3 bases, V lost 5 bases, and 3 bases had no gene match. CDR3 bases: TGTGCCAGCAGCCCGACTAGCGGGAACTACGAGCAGTACTTC. Translating gives CASSPTSGNYEQYF.

This clonotype has ten or more counts. This sequence joins TRBV2 and TRBJ2-5, with TRBD2 matching over 13 bases. The germline V gene has CDR1 SNHLY and CDR2 FYNNEI. J lost 5 bases, V lost 5 bases, and 14 bases had no gene match. The CDR3 totals 18 residues. CDR3: CASSSRGTSGTDGETQYF. CDR3 bases: TGTGCCAGCAGTTCCAGGGGGACTAGCGGGACCGACGGGGAGACCCAGTACTTC.

This clonotype has a count of ten or more. The chain carries TRBV30 and TRBJ2-7; D ambiguous. The germline V gene has CDR1 GTSNPN and CDR2 SVGIG (reference sequence). V shed 1 base and J shed 3 bases, with 7 bases lying between them. The CDR3 consists of 12 residues. The CDR3 is CAWSAELYEQYF. The CDR3 nucleotides are TGTGCCTGGAGTGCAGAACTCTACGAGCAGTACTTC.

There are many counts of this clonotype. The chain joins TRBV6-5 to TRBJ1-1, with no clear D. Trimming stripped 4 bases from V and 0 bases from J, with 21 bases between. The CDR3 is 18 amino acids. Germline V gene lookup returns CDR1 MNHEY and CDR2 SVGAGI. The CDR3 coding sequence is TGTGCCAGCAGTTCTCTCCCTCTTGCGACGCCCCTGAACACTGAAGCTTTCTTT. This codes for CASSSLPLATPLNTEAFF.

This clonotype was counted ten times or more. The chain recombines TRBV7-2 with TRBJ2-5; tentatively, D is TRBD2 (6 bases). The length of the CDR3 is 15 residues. The V and J ends lost 7 bases and 3 bases respectively, with 18 bases between them. Germline lookup yields CDR1 SGHTA and CDR2 FQGNSA. The CDR3 DNA reads TGTGCCAGCAACGCACTAGCCGGGTTGGAAGAGACCCAGTACTTC. It translates to CASNALAGLEETQYF. The full variable domain, with the rest looked up from reference TRBV7-2 and TRBJ2-5, is GAGVSQSPSNKVTEKGKDVELRCDPISGHTALYWYRQSLGQGLEFLIYFQGNSAPDKSGLPSDRFSAERTGGSVSTLTIQRTQQEDSAVYLCASNALAGLEETQYFGPGTRLLVL.

This clonotype was counted many times. This chain joins TRBV12-3 or TRBV12-4 and TRBJ2-7, with 9 nucleotides matching TRBD2. The CDR3 length is 15 residues. Trimming took 6 bases from V and 6 from J; bases not matched to a gene: 12. The CDR3 loop reads CASSPPRAGGPEQYF. The CDR3, as DNA: TGTGCCAGCAGCCCCCCGCGGGCGGGAGGGCCCGAGCAGTACTTC.

This clonotype has ten or more counts. V gene TRBV6-2 or TRBV6-3 combines with J gene TRBJ2-1, with 7 positions matching TRBD2. V lost 2 bases, J lost 0 bases, and 10 bases stayed unmatched. The germline CDR1 and CDR2 sequences are MNHEY and SVGEGT. CDR3 length: 18 amino acids. The CDR3 sequence: CASSYVGLAASSYNEQFF. In DNA, the CDR3 is TGTGCCAGCAGTTACGTGGGGCTAGCGGCGAGCTCCTACAATGAGCAGTTCTTC.

This clonotype was observed at least ten times. CDR3 nucleotides: TGTGCCTGGAGCGTTCTAGGGAACACTGAAGCTTTCTTT. As protein: CAWSVLGNTEAFF. V usage is TRBV30 and J usage is TRBJ1-1, with D unresolved. This CDR3 is built from 13 residues. Looked up from germline, CDR1 is GTSNPN and CDR2 is SVGIG (reference sequence). The ends were cut back, 3 bases at V and 1 base at J, with 9 bases in the middle.

The chain couples TRBV5-5 to TRBJ2-1; no clear D. The CDR3 extends over 16 amino acids. Germline values: CDR1 SGHKS, CDR2 YYEKEE (reference sequence). The V end was cut by 2 bases, the J end by 0 bases, with 12 bases between. The CDR3 loop is CASSLGRWSSYNEQFF. The CDR3 nucleotides are TGTGCCAGCAGCTTAGGACGTTGGAGCTCCTACAATGAGCAGTTCTTC.

The sample holds many counts of this clonotype. This chain connects TRBV7-9 to TRBJ1-1; 9 nucleotides line up with TRBD1. J lost 1 base, V lost 4 bases, and 7 bases had no gene match. The germline gives CDR1 SEHNR, CDR2 FQNEAQ (reference sequence). This CDR3 comprises 16 residues. The CDR3 coding sequence is TGTGCCAGCAGCTCAAGACAGGGGGGACAGAACACTGAAGCTTTCTTT. Its translation is CASSSRQGGQNTEAFF.

In its sample, this clonotype was seen a few times. A much larger clone differs by one base, so this may be a read error. The chain combines TRBV5-1 with TRBJ2-7; D ambiguous. Germline V CDR1 and CDR2: SGHRS, YFSETQ. The CDR3 extends over 13 amino acids. The CDR3 is CASSFNLFYEQHF. CDR3 in DNA: TGCGCCAGCAGCTTCAACCTTTTTTACGAGCAGCACTTC.